The 11 T cell receptor beta chains listed next were all sequenced from one sample in a study of cytomegalovirus exposure and HLA in healthy donors. Vbeta (60) and Jbeta (13) primers were used in the PCR. Sequenced by immunoSEQ multiplex PCR; TCRdb stores in-frame clones only, minus some. The sample consists of roughly 120,000 clones, roughly 73% of them appearing once. Source material: PBMCs. The receptors were gathered from a man aged 55 to 70 in good health and CMV-seropositive.

V is TRBV28 and J is TRBJ1-2; no reliable D call. The CDR3 has 13 amino acids. CDR1 and CDR2 from the germline V gene are MDHEN and SYDVKM. Deletions cut 2 bases from V and 7 bases from J, with 11 bases between. The DNA of the CDR3 is TGTGCCAGCAGTTTAGACGGGTCGGGTGGCTACACCTTC. This sequence encodes CASSLDGSGGYTF.

This clone was seen at least ten times. The V gene is TRBV5-6, the J gene TRBJ1-5, with TRBD1 matching 9 bases. Trimming removed 4 bases from V and 2 bases from J; junction bases left unmatched: 10. CDR3 length: 17 residues. CDR1 and CDR2 from the germline V gene are SGHDT and YYEEEE. In DNA form, the CDR3 reads TGTGCCAGCAGCCTAATGGTACAGGGGGCTGGCAATCAGCCCCAGCATTTT. Translated, it gives CASSLMVQGAGNQPQHF.

This chain connects TRBV5-1 to TRBJ2-7; TRBD2 matches at 8 bases. Germline V gene data show CDR1 as SGHRS and CDR2 as YFSETQ. Trimming removed 0 bases from V and 4 bases from J; junction bases left unmatched: 3. The CDR3 totals 14 residues. The CDR3 sequence: CASSLVAGGYEQYF. The CDR3 nucleotides are TGCGCCAGCAGCTTGGTTGCGGGGGGTTACGAGCAGTACTTC.

This chain links TRBV27 with TRBJ2-1, with 8 positions matching TRBD2. J lost 3 bases, V lost 4 bases, and 8 bases had no gene match. Germline lookup yields CDR1 MNHEY and CDR2 SMNVEV (reference sequence). CDR3 length: 16 residues. The CDR3 coding sequence is TGTGCCAGCAGTTCACCGGGACTAGAGCGCTACAATGAGCAGTTCTTC. Protein product: CASSSPGLERYNEQFF.

This clone has just a few counts. The V call is TRBV30, the J call TRBJ1-6; the D gene is possibly TRBD1 (6 bases). Germline lookup yields CDR1 GTSNPN and CDR2 SVGIG (reference sequence). With 5 bases removed from V and 7 bases from J, the gap between germline ends came to 12 bases. The CDR3 runs 13 residues. DNA of the CDR3: TGTGCCTGGGCCGGACAGCAGAATTCACCCCTCCACTTT. Translating gives CAWAGQQNSPLHF.

The chain carries TRBV2 and TRBJ1-2, with D hard to call. The CDR3 sequence is 13 residues long. CDR1 and CDR2 (germline): SNHLY, FYNNEI. V was pared by 6 bases and J by 5 bases, with 13 bases between. The CDR3 DNA reads as TGTGCCAGCAGCGACACCGGATGGTATGGCTACACCTTC. Translated, it gives CASSDTGWYGYTF.

V gene TRBV12-5 combines with J gene TRBJ2-2; weak D call: TRBD1 (5 bases). V lost 6 bases to trimming and J lost 3 bases, with 5 bases between them. Germline CDR1 is LGHNT and CDR2 is FRNRAP. CDR3 length: 12 amino acids. CDR3 sequence: CASGRDTGELFF. CDR3 coding DNA: TGTGCTAGTGGCAGGGACACCGGGGAGCTGTTTTTT.

The genes are TRBV6-4 and TRBJ2-6; no clear D gene. This CDR3 region has 16 residues. Trimming cost V 0 bases and J 0 bases, with 6 bases left between them. The germline gives CDR1 MRHNA, CDR2 SNTAGT. The CDR3 sequence: CASSDSANSGANVLTF. CDR3 nucleotides: TGTGCCAGCAGTGACTCGGCCAACTCTGGGGCCAACGTCCTGACTTTC.

This chain joins TRBV28 and TRBJ1-2; D is perhaps TRBD1 (5 bases). The germline V gene encodes CDR1 MDHEN and CDR2 SYDVKM. The V and J ends lost 6 bases and 3 bases respectively, with 11 bases between them. The CDR3 sequence is 13 residues long. The CDR3 DNA reads TGTGCCAGCAGGACCGACAGTCACTATGGCTACACCTTC. Residues: CASRTDSHYGYTF.

This chain uses TRBV2 with TRBJ2-7, with D possibly being TRBD2 (7 bases). Trimming removed 3 bases from V and 4 bases from J, with 13 bases in between. There are 14 residues in the CDR3. The germline CDR1 and CDR2 sequences are SNHLY and FYNNEI. CDR3 coding DNA: TGTGCCAGCAGTGATGTGGGGGGGCCTTACGAGCAGTACTTC. This encodes CASSDVGGPYEQYF.

The genes are TRBV11-3 and TRBJ2-7; 8 bases map to TRBD1. There are 14 residues in the CDR3. Germline V gene data show CDR1 as SGHNT and CDR2 as YENEEA. V dropped 3 bases and J dropped 1; count of bases not matched to a gene: 2. Here the CDR3 reads CASSLGDRSYEQYF. Written as DNA, the CDR3 is TGTGCCAGCAGCTTGGGGGACAGGTCCTACGAGCAGTACTTC.